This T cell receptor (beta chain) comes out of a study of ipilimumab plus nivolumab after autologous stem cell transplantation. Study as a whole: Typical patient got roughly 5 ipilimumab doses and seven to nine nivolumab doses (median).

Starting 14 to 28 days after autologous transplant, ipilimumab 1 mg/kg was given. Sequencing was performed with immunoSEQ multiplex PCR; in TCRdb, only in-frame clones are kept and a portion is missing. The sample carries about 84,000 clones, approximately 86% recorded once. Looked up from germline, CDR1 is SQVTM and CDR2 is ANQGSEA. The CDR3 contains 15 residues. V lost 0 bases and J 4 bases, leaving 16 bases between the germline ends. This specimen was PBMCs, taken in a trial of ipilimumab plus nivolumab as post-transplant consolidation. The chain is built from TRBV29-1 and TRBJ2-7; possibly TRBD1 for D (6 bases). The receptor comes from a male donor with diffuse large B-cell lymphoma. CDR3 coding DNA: TGCAGCGTTGAAGAGTTACAGGGAACCAAATACGAGCAGTACTTC. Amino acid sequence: CSVEELQGTKYEQYF.